This TCR beta chain is from a study of T cell changes during pregnancy in multiple sclerosis. Here immunoSEQ multiplex PCR was the method, and the copy in TCRdb shows in-frame clones only, minus some. The sample shows 60,000 to 65,000 clones, 80% to 95% of them seen only once. The germline CDR1 and CDR2 sequences are SQVTM and ANQGSEA. V lost 6 bases and J lost 1; bases outside the gene matches: 9. The CDR3 runs to 15 residues. The material was peripheral blood, obtained in the second trimester of pregnancy. The source of this sequence is a female donor with multiple sclerosis, enrolled in a pregnancy study. V gene TRBV29-1 combines with J gene TRBJ2-1, with 7 bases that match TRBD2. The CDR3 sequence: CSVVRRRESYNEQFF. CDR3 DNA sequence: TGCAGCGTCGTAAGAAGGCGGGAGTCCTACAATGAGCAGTTCTTC.